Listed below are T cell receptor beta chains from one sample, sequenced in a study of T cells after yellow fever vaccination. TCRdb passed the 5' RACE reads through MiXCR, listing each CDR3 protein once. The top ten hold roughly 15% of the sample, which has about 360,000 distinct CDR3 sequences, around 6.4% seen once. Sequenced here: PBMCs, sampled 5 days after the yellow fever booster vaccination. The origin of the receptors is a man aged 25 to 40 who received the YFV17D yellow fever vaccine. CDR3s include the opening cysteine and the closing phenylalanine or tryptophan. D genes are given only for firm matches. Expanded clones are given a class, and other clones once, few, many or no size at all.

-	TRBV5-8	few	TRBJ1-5	TGTGCCAGCCCCGTGGGATCGGGAGGACAATCCCAGCATTTT	CASPVGSGGQSQHF
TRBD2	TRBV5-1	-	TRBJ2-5	TGCGCCAGCAGCTTGGGCGGGCGCGGGAGGGCCGGAGAGACCCAGTACTTC	CASSLGGRGRAGETQYF
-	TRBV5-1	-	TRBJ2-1	TGCGCCAGCAGCTGGGCGGAGGTAGGGGACAATGAGCAGTTCTTC	CASSWAEVGDNEQFF
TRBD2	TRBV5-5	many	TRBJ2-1	TGTGCCAGCAGCTTGGGGACTAGCGGCAACTACAATGAGCAGTTCTTC	CASSLGTSGNYNEQFF
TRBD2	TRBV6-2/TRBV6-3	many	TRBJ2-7	TGTGCCAGCAGTTACGAGGCGGGAGCCTCGACCGAGCAGTACTTC	CASSYEAGASTEQYF
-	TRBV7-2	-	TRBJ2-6	TGTGCCAGCAGCTTAGGTCGCACTGGGGCCAACGTCCTGACTTTC	CASSLGRTGANVLTF
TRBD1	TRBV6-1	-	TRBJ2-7	TGTGCCAGCAGTCCCGGTCGACAGGGGGCATACGAGCAGTACTTC	CASSPGRQGAYEQYF
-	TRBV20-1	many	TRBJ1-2	TGCAGTGCTCCCTCCAGGTCGGAGGGCTACACCTTC	CSAPSRSEGYTF
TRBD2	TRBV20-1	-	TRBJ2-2	TGCAGTGTTAGAGATCCCAGGGAGGGCACCGGGGAGCTGTTTTTT	CSVRDPREGTGELFF
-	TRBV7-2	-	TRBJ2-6	TGTGCCAGCAGCGGCGGGATCTCTGGGGCCAACGTCCTGACTTTC	CASSGGISGANVLTF
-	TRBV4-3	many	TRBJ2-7	TGCGCCAGCAGCCAAGCCCGATCGACACTCATATCCTACGAGCAGTACTTC	CASSQARSTLISYEQYF
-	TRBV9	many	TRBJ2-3	TGTGCCAGCAGCGTAGCCCGAGAGGATACGCAGTATTTT	CASSVAREDTQYF
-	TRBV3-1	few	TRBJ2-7	TGTGCCAGCAGCCAAGACGGAGGGGCGAGGAGGGAGCAGTACTTC	CASSQDGGARREQYF